Listed here are 15 T cell receptor beta chains from one sample, sequenced in a study of T cells in Graves' hyperthyroidism and ophthalmopathy. TCR beta CDR3 sequences were amplified from RNA transcripts. The study used the HTBI primer set for a first-round RT-PCR of the TCR CDR3. Each CDR3 protein is one row after TCRdb ran MiXCR on the multiplex PCR reads. Here the sample spans more than 500,000 distinct CDR3 sequences, around 15% being singletons. The sample taken for sequencing was blood. All receptors derive from a woman in her 30s with Graves' hyperthyroidism.

This clonotype was seen many times. This chain connects TRBV2 to TRBJ2-2; D is perhaps TRBD2 (5 bases). Germline CDR1 SNHLY, CDR2 FYNNEI. V was pared by 8 bases and J by 1 base, with 17 bases between. The CDR3 length is 16 residues. The CDR3 loop is CASHPLSGRNTGELFF. The CDR3 bases are TGTGCCAGCCACCCACTAAGCGGACGGAACACCGGGGAGCTGTTTTTT.

This chain joins TRBV2 and TRBJ1-1, with D possibly being TRBD1 (6 bases). The V and J ends lost 11 bases and 4 bases respectively, with 23 bases between them. Germline V gives CDR1 SNHLY, CDR2 FYNNEI. This CDR3 contains 15 residues. CDR3 amino acids: CARKREGGLATEAFF. CDR3 sequence (DNA): TGTGCCCGGAAACGGGAGGGGGGATTGGCCACTGAAGCTTTCTTT.

Points on this clonotype: A much larger clone differs from this one at a single base, so this may be a read error. Likely a read error: the CDR3 ends without its conserved phenylalanine or tryptophan. The genes are TRBV29-1 and TRBJ1-1, with D maybe TRBD1 (6 bases). This CDR3 contains 12 residues. Germline loops: CDR1 SQVTM, CDR2 ANQGSEA. Trimming cost V 7 bases and J 4 bases, with 13 bases left between them. Here the CDR3 reads CSAVGGSTEAFL. The CDR3 DNA sequence: TGCAGCGCCGTCGGGGGCTCCACTGAAGCTTTCTTG.

This clonotype was counted at least ten times. This chain links TRBV10-3 with TRBJ2-7; 9 bases are a match to TRBD1. The V gene end was trimmed by 7 bases and the J gene end by 4 bases; junction bases not matched to a gene: 5. Germline values: CDR1 ENHRY, CDR2 SYGVKD. The CDR3 loop spans 13 amino acids. The CDR3 nucleotides are TGTGCCATCAAGGAGACAGGGGGGTACGAGCAGTACTTC. Protein: CAIKETGGYEQYF.

As regards this clonotype: A much larger clone is a single base away; this may be a read error. V and J are TRBV30 and TRBJ1-1; possibly TRBD1 for D (5 bases). This CDR3 has 13 amino acids. CDR1 and CDR2 (germline): GTSNPN, SVGIG (reference sequence). The CDR3 here is CTWSSGQNTEAFF. The DNA for the CDR3 is TGTACCTGGAGTAGCGGACAGAACACTGAAGCTTTCTTT.

The chain uses TRBV6-4 and TRBJ1-2; possibly TRBD1 for D (6 bases). Trimming took off 5 bases at V and 4 bases at J, with 11 bases between the two ends. Germline V gives CDR1 MRHNA, CDR2 SNTAGT. CDR3 length equals 13 residues. CDR3 coding DNA: TGTGCCAGCAGTTCGGGGGCTATCTATGGCTACACCTTC. Encoded protein: CASSSGAIYGYTF.

This clonotype was seen only a few times. The gene calls are TRBV5-1 and TRBJ2-7, with D tentatively TRBD1 or TRBD2 (7 bases each). Germline CDR1 reads SGHRS; CDR2 reads YFSETQ. This CDR3 is 15 amino acids long. V was cut by 1 base and J by 2 bases, with 13 bases left in between. CDR3 sequence: CASSLRPGGAYEQYF. CDR3 in DNA: TGCGCCAGCAGCTTGAGGCCAGGGGGGGCCTACGAGCAGTACTTC. Full variable domain (rest looked up from reference TRBV5-1 and TRBJ2-7): KAGVTQTPRYLIKTRGQQVTLSCSPISGHRSVSWYQQTPGQGLQFLFEYFSETQRNKGNFPGRFSGRQFSNSRSEMNVSTLELGDSALYLCASSLRPGGAYEQYFGPGTRLTVT.

In its sample, this clonotype was seen many times. This rearrangement joins TRBV6-5 to TRBJ2-7; possible D gene TRBD1, 5 bases. Germline assignment: CDR1 MNHEY and CDR2 SVGAGI. The V end was cut by 8 bases, the J end by 3 bases, with 14 bases between. The CDR3 runs 13 residues. This CDR3 reads CASGAGIGYEQYF. DNA for the CDR3: TGTGCCAGCGGGGCAGGGATAGGCTACGAGCAGTACTTC.

The chain carries TRBV28 and TRBJ1-5, with D possibly being TRBD1 (5 bases). The CDR3 has 15 residues. Trimming removed 4 bases from V and 6 bases from J, with 16 bases in between. CDR1 is MDHEN and CDR2 is SYDVKM in the germline V gene. The CDR3 DNA is TGTGCCAGCAGTTCTCCGGGACGGGTTCTTCAGCCCCAGCATTTT. Encoded protein: CASSSPGRVLQPQHF.

This clonotype turned up a few times. The chain combines TRBV20-1 with TRBJ2-1; 10 bases are a match to TRBD2. The germline CDR1 and CDR2 sequences are DFQATT and SNEGSKA (reference sequence). The CDR3 is made up of 18 amino acids. With 5 bases clipped from V and 2 bases from J, the junction kept 15 bases outside the gene matches. CDR3 residues: CSARPSVLAGETYNEQFF. In DNA form, the CDR3 reads TGCAGTGCTCGTCCCTCGGTGCTAGCGGGGGAAACCTACAATGAGCAGTTCTTC.

This clonotype has more than one count but fewer than ten. The chain employs TRBV28 and TRBJ2-5; D is uncertain. CDR3 length: 15 residues. CDR1 is MDHEN and CDR2 is SYDVKM in the germline V gene. V was clipped by 1 base and J by 1 base, with 10 bases between them. CDR3 loop: CASSLFSVPQETQYF. The CDR3 DNA reads TGTGCCAGCAGTTTATTCTCCGTTCCCCAAGAGACCCAGTACTTC.

This clonotype was observed many times. J is TRBJ2-1 and V is TRBV6-1; 8 bases match TRBD1. Per the germline V gene, CDR1 is MNHNS and CDR2 is SASEGT. CDR3 size: 15 residues. The junction had 2 bases not matched to a gene; V was cut back by 2 bases and J by 2 bases. The CDR3 DNA reads as TGTGCCAGCAGTGAATCACAGGGGGCCTACAATGAGCAGTTCTTC. Encoded protein: CASSESQGAYNEQFF.

This clonotype appeared many times. This chain links TRBV6-5 with TRBJ2-7; D remains ambiguous. Deletions cut 0 bases from V and 4 bases from J, with 13 bases between. CDR1 MNHEY and CDR2 SVGAGI come from the germline V gene. The CDR3 consists of 15 residues. CDR3 loop: CASSYSVFRGYEQYF. The CDR3 nucleotides read TGTGCCAGCAGTTACTCGGTATTCCGTGGGTACGAGCAGTACTTC.

This clonotype was observed at least ten times. V gene TRBV28 combines with J gene TRBJ2-1, with TRBD2 matching 9 bases. The CDR3 spans 16 residues. Germline V lookup: CDR1 MDHEN, CDR2 SYDVKM. V was pared by 6 bases and J by 0 bases, with 6 bases of the junction left unmatched. The CDR3: CASSQTSGASYNEQFF. The CDR3 DNA reads TGTGCCAGCAGCCAGACTAGCGGAGCCTCCTACAATGAGCAGTTCTTC. The whole variable domain, remainder taken from reference TRBV28 and TRBJ2-1, is DVKVTQSSRYLVKRTGEKVFLECVQDMDHENMFWYRQDPGLGLRLIYFSYDVKMKEKGDIPEGYSVSREKKERFSLILESASTNQTSMYLCASSQTSGASYNEQFFGPGTRLTVL.

This clonotype was found many times. J is TRBJ2-2 and V is TRBV2; TRBD2 might be the D (6 bases). This CDR3 contains 14 residues. CDR1 and CDR2 from the germline V gene are SNHLY and FYNNEI. The ends were cut back, 7 bases at V and 2 bases at J, with 11 bases in the middle. CDR3 DNA: TGTGCCAGCAAGAGGACTACTAACACCGGGGAGCTGTTTTTT. It yields the protein CASKRTTNTGELFF.